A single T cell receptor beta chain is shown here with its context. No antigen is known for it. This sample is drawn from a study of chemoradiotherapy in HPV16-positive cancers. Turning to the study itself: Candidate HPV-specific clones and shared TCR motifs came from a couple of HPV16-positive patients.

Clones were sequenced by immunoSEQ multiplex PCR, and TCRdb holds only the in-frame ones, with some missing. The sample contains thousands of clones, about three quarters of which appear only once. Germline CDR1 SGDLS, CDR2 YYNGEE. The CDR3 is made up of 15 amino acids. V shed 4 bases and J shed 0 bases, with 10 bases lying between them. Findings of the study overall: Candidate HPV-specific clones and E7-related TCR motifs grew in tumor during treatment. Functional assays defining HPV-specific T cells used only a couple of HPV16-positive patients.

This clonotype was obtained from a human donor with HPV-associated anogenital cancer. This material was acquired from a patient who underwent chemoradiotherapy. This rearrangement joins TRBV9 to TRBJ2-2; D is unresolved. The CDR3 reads CASSLTDTNTGELFF. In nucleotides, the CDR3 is TGTGCCAGCAGCTTGACTGACACGAACACCGGGGAGCTGTTTTTT.